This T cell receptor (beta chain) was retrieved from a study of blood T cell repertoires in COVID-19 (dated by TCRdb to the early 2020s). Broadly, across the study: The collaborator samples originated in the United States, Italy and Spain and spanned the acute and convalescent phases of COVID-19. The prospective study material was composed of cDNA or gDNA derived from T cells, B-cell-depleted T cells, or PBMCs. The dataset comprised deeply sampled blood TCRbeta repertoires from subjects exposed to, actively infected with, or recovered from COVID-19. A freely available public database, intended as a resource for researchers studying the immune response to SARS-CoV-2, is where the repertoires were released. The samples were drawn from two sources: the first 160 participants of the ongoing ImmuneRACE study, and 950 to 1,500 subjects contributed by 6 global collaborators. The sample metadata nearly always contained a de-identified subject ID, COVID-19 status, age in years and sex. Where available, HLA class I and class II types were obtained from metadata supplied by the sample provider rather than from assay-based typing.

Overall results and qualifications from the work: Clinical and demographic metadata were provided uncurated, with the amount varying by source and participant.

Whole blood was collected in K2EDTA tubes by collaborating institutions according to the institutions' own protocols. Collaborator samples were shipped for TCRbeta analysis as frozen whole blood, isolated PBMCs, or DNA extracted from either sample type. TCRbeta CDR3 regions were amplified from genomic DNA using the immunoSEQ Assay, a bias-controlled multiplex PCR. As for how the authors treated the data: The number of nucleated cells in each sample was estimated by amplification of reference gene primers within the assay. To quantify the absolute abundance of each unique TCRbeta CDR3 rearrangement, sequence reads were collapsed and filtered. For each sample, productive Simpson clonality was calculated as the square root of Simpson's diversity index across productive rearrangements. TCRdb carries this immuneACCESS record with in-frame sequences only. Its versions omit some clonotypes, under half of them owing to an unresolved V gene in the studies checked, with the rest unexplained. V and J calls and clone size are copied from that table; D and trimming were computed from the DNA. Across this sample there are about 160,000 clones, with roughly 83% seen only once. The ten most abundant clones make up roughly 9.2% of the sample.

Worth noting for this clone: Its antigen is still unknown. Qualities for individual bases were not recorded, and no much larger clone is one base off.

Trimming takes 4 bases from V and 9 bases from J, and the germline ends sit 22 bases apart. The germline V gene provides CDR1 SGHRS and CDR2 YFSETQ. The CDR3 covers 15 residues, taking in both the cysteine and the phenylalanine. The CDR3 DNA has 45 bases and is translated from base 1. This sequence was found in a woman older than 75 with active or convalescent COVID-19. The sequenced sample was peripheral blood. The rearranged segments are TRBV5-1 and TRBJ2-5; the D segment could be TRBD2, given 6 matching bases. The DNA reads TGCGCCAGCAGCACCGGGACTCTCTCCGGGGAGTCCCAGTACTTC. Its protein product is CASSTGTLSGESQYF. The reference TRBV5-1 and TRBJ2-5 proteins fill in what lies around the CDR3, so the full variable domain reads KAGVTQTPRYLIKTRGQQVTLSCSPISGHRSVSWYQQTPGQGLQFLFEYFSETQRNKGNFPGRFSGRQFSNSRSEMNVSTLELGDSALYLCASSTGTLSGESQYFGPGTRLLVL.